The source of this TCR beta chain is a study of T-cell reconstitution after alpha-beta-depleted transplantation in children. Unique molecular identifiers were incorporated when the TCRbeta library was constructed. TCRdb analysed the PCR reads with MiXCR anew, one entry per CDR3 protein. The data show some 440,000 distinct CDR3 sequences, 15% to 20% seen once. V shed 3 bases and J shed 0 bases, with 12 bases lying between them. There are 16 residues in the CDR3. Germline V gene data show CDR1 as SEHNR and CDR2 as FQNEAQ (reference sequence). The receptor was isolated from a boy under two years old who had a stem cell transplant for Wiskott-Aldrich syndrome, so the T cells may come from the graft donor. The rearrangement links TRBV7-9 to TRBJ2-1; D possibly corresponds to TRBD2 (6 bases). Source: PBMCs, mostly from graft donor cells, taken 360 days after TCRalphabeta/CD19-depleted stem cell transplant. CDR3 protein: CASSFGRGPSYNEQFF. The DNA for the CDR3 is TGTGCCAGCAGCTTCGGGCGGGGACCCTCCTACAATGAGCAGTTCTTC.